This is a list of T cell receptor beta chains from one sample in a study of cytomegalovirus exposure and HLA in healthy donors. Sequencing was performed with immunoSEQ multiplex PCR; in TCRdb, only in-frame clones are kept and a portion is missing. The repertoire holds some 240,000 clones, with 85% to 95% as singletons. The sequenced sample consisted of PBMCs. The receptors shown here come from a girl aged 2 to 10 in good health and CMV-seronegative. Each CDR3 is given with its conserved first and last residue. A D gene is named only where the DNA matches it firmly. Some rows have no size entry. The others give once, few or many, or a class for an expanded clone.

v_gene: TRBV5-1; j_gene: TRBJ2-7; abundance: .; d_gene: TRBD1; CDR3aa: CASSLAPDRAPYEQYF; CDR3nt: TGCGCCAGCAGCTTGGCTCCTGACAGGGCCCCCTACGAGCAGTACTTC
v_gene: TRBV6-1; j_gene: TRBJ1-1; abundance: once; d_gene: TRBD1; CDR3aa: CASSVDTGTGNTEAFF; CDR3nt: TGTGCCAGCAGTGTAGATACCGGGACAGGGAACACTGAAGCTTTCTTT
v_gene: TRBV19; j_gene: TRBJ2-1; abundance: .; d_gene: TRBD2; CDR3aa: CASSWTSGAFSYNEQFF; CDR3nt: TGTGCCAGTAGTTGGACTAGCGGAGCGTTCTCCTACAATGAGCAGTTCTTC
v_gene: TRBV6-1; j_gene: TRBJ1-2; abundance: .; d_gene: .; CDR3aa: CASSLTGPGGYTF; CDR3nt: TGTGCCAGCAGCCTGACGGGCCCGGGGGGCTACACCTTC
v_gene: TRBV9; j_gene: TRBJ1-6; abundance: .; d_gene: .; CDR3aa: CASSGMVQGSPLHF; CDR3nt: TGTGCCAGCAGCGGGATGGTGCAGGGATCACCCCTCCACTTT
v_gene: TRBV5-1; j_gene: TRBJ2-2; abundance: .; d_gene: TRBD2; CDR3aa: CASSLYEAGANTGELFF; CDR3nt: TGCGCCAGCAGCTTGTATGAAGCGGGGGCGAACACCGGGGAGCTGTTTTTT
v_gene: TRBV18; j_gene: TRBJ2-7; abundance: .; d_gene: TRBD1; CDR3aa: CASSPGTGLYEQYF; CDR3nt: TGTGCCAGCTCACCCGGGACAGGGCTCTACGAGCAGTACTTC
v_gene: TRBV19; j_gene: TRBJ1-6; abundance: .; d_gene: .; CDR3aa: CASSSAGEFRSPLHF; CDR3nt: TGTGCCAGTAGTTCGGCCGGGGAATTTCGGTCACCCCTCCACTTT
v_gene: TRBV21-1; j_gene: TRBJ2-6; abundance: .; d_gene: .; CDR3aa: CASSNYSSGRVYGANVLTF; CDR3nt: TGTGCCAGCAGCAACTACTCTAGCGGGAGAGTGTATGGGGCCAACGTCCTGACTTTC
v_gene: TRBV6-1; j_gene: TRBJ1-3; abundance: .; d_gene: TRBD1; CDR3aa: CASSEEWQGAGNTIYF; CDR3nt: TGTGCCAGCAGTGAAGAGTGGCAGGGGGCTGGAAACACCATATATTTT
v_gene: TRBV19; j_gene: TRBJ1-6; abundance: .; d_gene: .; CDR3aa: CASNPGVNSPLHF; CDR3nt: TGTGCCAGTAATCCGGGGGTTAATTCACCCCTCCACTTT
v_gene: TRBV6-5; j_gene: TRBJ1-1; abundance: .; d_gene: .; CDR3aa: CASSPRGGNTEAFF; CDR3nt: TGTGCCAGCAGTCCTAGGGGGGGGAACACTGAAGCTTTCTTT
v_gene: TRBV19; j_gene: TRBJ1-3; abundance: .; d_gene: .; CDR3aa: CASSMQGTGNTIYF; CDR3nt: TGTGCCAGTAGTATGCAGGGCACCGGAAACACCATATATTTT
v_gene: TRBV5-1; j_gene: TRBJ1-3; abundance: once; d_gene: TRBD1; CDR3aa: CASSLGDRATGNTIYF; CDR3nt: TGCGCCAGCAGCTTGGGGGACAGGGCGACTGGAAACACCATATATTTT
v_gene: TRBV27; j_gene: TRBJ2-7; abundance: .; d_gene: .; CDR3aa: CASSKSVSYEQYF; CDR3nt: TGTGCCAGCAGTAAGTCAGTCTCCTACGAGCAGTACTTC
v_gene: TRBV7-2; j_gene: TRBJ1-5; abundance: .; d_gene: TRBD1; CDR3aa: CASSGTGGSYNQPQHF; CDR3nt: TGTGCCAGCAGCGGGACAGGGGGTTCCTACAATCAGCCCCAGCATTTT
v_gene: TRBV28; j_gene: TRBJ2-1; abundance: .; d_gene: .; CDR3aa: CASSFPILNEQFF; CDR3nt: TGTGCCAGCAGTTTTCCTATCCTCAATGAGCAGTTCTTC
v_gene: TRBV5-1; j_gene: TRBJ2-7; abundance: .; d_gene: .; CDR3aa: CASSLLGVDQYF; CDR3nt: TGCGCCAGCAGCTTATTAGGGGTCGACCAGTACTTC
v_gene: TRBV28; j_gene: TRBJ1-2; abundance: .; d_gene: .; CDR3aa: CASSPRAGDGYTF; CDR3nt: TGTGCCAGCAGTCCCAGGGCAGGGGATGGCTACACCTTC
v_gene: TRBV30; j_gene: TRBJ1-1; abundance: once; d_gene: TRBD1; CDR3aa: CAWTHRDRNTEAFF; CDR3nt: TGTGCCTGGACTCACCGGGACAGGAACACTGAAGCTTTCTTT
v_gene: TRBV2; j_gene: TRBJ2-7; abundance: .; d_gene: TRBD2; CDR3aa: CASILTGTSGSEQYF; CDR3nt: TGTGCCAGCATTCTAACCGGGACTAGCGGGAGCGAGCAGTACTTC
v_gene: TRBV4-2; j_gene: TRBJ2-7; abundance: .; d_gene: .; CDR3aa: CASSRQLVYEQYF; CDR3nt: TGTGCCAGCAGCCGTCAACTAGTCTACGAGCAGTACTTC
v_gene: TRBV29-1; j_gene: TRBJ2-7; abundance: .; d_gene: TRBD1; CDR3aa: CSVLKTGTYEQYF; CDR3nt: TGCAGCGTGTTAAAGACAGGGACCTACGAGCAGTACTTC
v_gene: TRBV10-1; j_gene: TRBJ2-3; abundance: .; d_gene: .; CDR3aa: CASSEDKSTDTQYF; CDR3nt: TGCGCCAGCAGCGAAGACAAAAGCACAGATACGCAGTATTTT
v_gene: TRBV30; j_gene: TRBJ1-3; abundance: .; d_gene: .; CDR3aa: CAWADSSGNTIYF; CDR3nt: TGTGCCTGGGCGGACAGCTCTGGAAACACCATATATTTT
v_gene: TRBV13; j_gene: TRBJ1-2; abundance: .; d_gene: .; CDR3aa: CASSFTGSIDGYTF; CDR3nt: TGTGCCAGCAGCTTTACAGGGTCGATCGATGGCTACACCTTC
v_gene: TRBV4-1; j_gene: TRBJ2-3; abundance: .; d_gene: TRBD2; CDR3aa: CASSPGLAGEWDTQYF; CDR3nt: TGCGCCAGCAGCCCCGGACTAGCGGGGGAGTGGGATACGCAGTATTTT
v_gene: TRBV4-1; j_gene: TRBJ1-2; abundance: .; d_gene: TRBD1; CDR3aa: CASSQDLGQGYGYTF; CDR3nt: TGCGCCAGCAGCCAAGATCTAGGACAGGGCTATGGCTACACCTTC
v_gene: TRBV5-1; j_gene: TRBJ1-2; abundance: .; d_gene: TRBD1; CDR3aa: CASSFGQGKFYGYTF; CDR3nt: TGCGCCAGCAGCTTTGGACAGGGGAAATTCTATGGCTACACCTTC
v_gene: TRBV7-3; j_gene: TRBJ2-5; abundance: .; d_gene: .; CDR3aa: CASSPLGGRETQYF; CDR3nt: TGTGCCAGCAGCCCCCTCGGAGGTCGAGAGACCCAGTACTTC
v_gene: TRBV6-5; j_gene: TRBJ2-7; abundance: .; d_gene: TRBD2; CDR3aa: CASSPGTSGSHEQYF; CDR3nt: TGTGCCAGCAGTCCTGGGACTAGCGGGAGCCACGAGCAGTACTTC
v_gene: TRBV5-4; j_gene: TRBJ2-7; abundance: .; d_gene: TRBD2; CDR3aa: CASSLALLAGDPYEQYF; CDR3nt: TGTGCCAGCAGCTTGGCCTTACTAGCGGGAGACCCCTACGAGCAGTACTTC
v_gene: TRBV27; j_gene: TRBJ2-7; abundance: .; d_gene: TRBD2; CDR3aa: CASSSSGTSYIYEQYF; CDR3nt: TGTGCCAGCAGTAGTTCCGGGACTAGCTATATTTACGAGCAGTACTTC
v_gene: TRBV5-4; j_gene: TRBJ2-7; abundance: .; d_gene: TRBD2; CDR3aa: CASSYFTSGSYEQYF; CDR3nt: TGTGCCAGCAGCTATTTTACTAGCGGCTCCTACGAGCAGTACTTC
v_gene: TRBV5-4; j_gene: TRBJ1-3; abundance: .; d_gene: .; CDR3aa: CASNVDSSGNTIYF; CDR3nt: TGTGCCAGCAACGTCGACAGCTCTGGAAACACCATATATTTT
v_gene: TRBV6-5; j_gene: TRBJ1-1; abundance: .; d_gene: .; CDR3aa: CASSYSEVTDEAFF; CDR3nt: TGTGCCAGCAGTTACTCGGAGGTAACAGATGAAGCTTTCTTT
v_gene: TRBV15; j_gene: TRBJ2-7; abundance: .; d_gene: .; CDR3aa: CATSRTGSLSYEQYF; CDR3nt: TGTGCCACCAGCAGAACAGGGTCTCTCTCCTACGAGCAGTACTTC
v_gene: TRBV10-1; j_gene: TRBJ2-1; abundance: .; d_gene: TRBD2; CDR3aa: CASSDFGLASYNEQFF; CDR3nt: TGCGCCAGCAGTGACTTCGGACTAGCGTCCTACAATGAGCAGTTCTTC
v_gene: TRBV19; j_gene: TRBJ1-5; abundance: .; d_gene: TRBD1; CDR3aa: CASSEGANQPQHF; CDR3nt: TGTGCCAGTAGCGAGGGGGCCAATCAGCCCCAGCATTTT
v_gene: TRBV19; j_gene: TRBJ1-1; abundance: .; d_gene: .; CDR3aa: CASSTTGYGTEAFF; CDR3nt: TGTGCCAGTAGCACCACAGGGTACGGAACTGAAGCTTTCTTT
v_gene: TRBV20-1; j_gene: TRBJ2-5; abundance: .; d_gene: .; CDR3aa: CSAGEQYF; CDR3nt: TGCAGTGCTGGTGAGCAGTACTTC
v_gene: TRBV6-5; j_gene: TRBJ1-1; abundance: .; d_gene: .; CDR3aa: CASSYDNRQNTEAFF; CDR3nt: TGTGCCAGCAGTTACGATAACAGGCAGAACACTGAAGCTTTCTTT